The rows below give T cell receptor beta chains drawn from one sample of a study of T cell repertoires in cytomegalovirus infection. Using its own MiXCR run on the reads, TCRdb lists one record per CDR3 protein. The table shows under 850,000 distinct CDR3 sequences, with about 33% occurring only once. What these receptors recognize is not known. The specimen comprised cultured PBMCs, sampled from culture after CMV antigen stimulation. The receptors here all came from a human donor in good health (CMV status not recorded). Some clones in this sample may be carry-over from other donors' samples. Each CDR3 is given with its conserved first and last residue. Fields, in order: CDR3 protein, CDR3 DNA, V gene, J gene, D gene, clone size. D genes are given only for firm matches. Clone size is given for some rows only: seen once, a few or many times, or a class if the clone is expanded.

CDR3 protein: CASSLGEGGGQPQHF
CDR3 DNA: TGCGCCAGCAGCTTGGGGGAGGGCGGTGGTCAGCCCCAGCATTTT
V gene: TRBV5-1
J gene: TRBJ1-5
D gene: NA
clone size: few

CDR3 protein: CASSLVGGRENQYF
CDR3 DNA: TGTGCCAGCAGCTTAGTAGGGGGCCGAGAGAACCAGTACTTC
V gene: TRBV7-2
J gene: TRBJ2-5
D gene: TRBD1
clone size: NA

CDR3 protein: CAIQTEYTDTQYF
CDR3 DNA: TGTGCCATCCAGACTGAATATACAGATACGCAGTATTTT
V gene: TRBV10-3
J gene: TRBJ2-3
D gene: NA
clone size: few

CDR3 protein: CASSQFTPPDTQYF
CDR3 DNA: TGCGCCAGCAGTCAATTCACCCCCCCAGATACGCAGTATTTT
V gene: TRBV23-1
J gene: TRBJ2-3
D gene: NA
clone size: few

CDR3 protein: CASSPVPGPTDTQYF
CDR3 DNA: TGTGCCAGCAGCCCCGTACCGGGACCCACAGATACGCAGTATTTT
V gene: TRBV7-9
J gene: TRBJ2-3
D gene: NA
clone size: few

CDR3 protein: CASSSGGLAGGHQETQYF
CDR3 DNA: TGCGCCAGCAGCTCGGGGGGTCTAGCGGGAGGCCACCAAGAGACCCAGTACTTC
V gene: TRBV5-1
J gene: TRBJ2-5
D gene: TRBD2
clone size: NA

CDR3 protein: CASSSTGFGETQYF
CDR3 DNA: TGCGCCAGCAGCTCGACAGGGTTCGGGGAGACCCAGTACTTC
V gene: TRBV5-1
J gene: TRBJ2-5
D gene: TRBD1
clone size: NA

CDR3 protein: CASSIRSGGLDEQYF
CDR3 DNA: TGTGCCAGCTCCATCCGGTCGGGGGGGCTCGACGAGCAGTACTTC
V gene: TRBV5-4
J gene: TRBJ2-7
D gene: TRBD2
clone size: once

CDR3 protein: CASSFTGPDTQYF
CDR3 DNA: TGTGCCAGCAGCTTTACAGGGCCCGATACGCAGTATTTT
V gene: TRBV7-2
J gene: TRBJ2-3
D gene: NA
clone size: many

CDR3 protein: CASSPSGPRGYTF
CDR3 DNA: TGTGCCAGCAGTCCGTCGGGACCGAGGGGCTACACCTTC
V gene: TRBV12-3/TRBV12-4
J gene: TRBJ1-2
D gene: NA
clone size: NA

CDR3 protein: CASSLQVGTQYF
CDR3 DNA: TGTGCCAGCAGTTTACAGGTCGGGACCCAGTACTTC
V gene: TRBV12-3/TRBV12-4
J gene: TRBJ2-5
D gene: NA
clone size: NA

CDR3 protein: CAISEGQDGETQYF
CDR3 DNA: TGTGCCATCAGTGAGGGACAGGATGGCGAGACCCAGTACTTC
V gene: TRBV10-3
J gene: TRBJ2-5
D gene: TRBD1
clone size: few

CDR3 protein: CATSLEGAYGYTF
CDR3 DNA: TGTGCCACCAGCCTCGAAGGGGCGTATGGCTACACCTTC
V gene: TRBV15
J gene: TRBJ1-2
D gene: NA
clone size: NA

CDR3 protein: CASSLGRVRGTEAFF
CDR3 DNA: TGTGCCAGCAGCTTAGGGAGGGTTAGGGGCACTGAAGCTTTCTTT
V gene: TRBV7-8
J gene: TRBJ1-1
D gene: NA
clone size: few

CDR3 protein: CASSLIAGDLFTDTQYF
CDR3 DNA: TGCGCCAGCAGCTTAATAGCGGGGGACCTCTTCACAGATACGCAGTATTTT
V gene: TRBV5-1
J gene: TRBJ2-3
D gene: TRBD2
clone size: NA

CDR3 protein: CASSLNAGNQPQHF
CDR3 DNA: TGTGCCAGCAGTTTAAACGCAGGGAATCAGCCCCAGCATTTT
V gene: TRBV28
J gene: TRBJ1-5
D gene: NA
clone size: NA

CDR3 protein: CASSSGQLSTDTQYF
CDR3 DNA: TGTGCCAGCAGCTCGGGACAGCTATCCACAGATACGCAGTATTTT
V gene: TRBV7-2
J gene: TRBJ2-3
D gene: TRBD1
clone size: NA

CDR3 protein: CSVEWSDYRSTDTQYF
CDR3 DNA: TGCAGCGTTGAGTGGAGTGACTACCGAAGCACAGATACGCAGTATTTT
V gene: TRBV29-1
J gene: TRBJ2-3
D gene: NA
clone size: NA

CDR3 protein: CASSLRGLAYNEQFF
CDR3 DNA: TGTGCCAGCAGCCTACGGGGACTAGCCTACAATGAGCAGTTCTTC
V gene: TRBV7-2
J gene: TRBJ2-1
D gene: TRBD2
clone size: many

CDR3 protein: CASSAKDRGDYGYTF
CDR3 DNA: TGTGCCAGCAGTGCAAAGGACAGGGGGGATTATGGCTACACCTTC
V gene: TRBV12-3/TRBV12-4
J gene: TRBJ1-2
D gene: TRBD1
clone size: few

CDR3 protein: CASSYSLRLDQYQETQYF
CDR3 DNA: TGTGCCAGCAGTTACTCACTTAGACTAGATCAGTACCAAGAGACCCAGTACTTC
V gene: TRBV6-5
J gene: TRBJ2-5
D gene: NA
clone size: few

CDR3 protein: CASSLEPSGNYEQYF
CDR3 DNA: TGTGCCAGCAGCTTAGAGCCTAGCGGGAACTACGAGCAGTACTTC
V gene: TRBV7-6
J gene: TRBJ2-7
D gene: TRBD2
clone size: NA

CDR3 protein: CSALDGGLEQYF
CDR3 DNA: TGCAGTGCTCTGGACGGGGGGCTCGAGCAGTACTTC
V gene: TRBV20-1
J gene: TRBJ2-7
D gene: NA
clone size: few

CDR3 protein: CATSRGRRANEKLFF
CDR3 DNA: TGTGCCACCAGCAGAGGTCGGCGGGCTAATGAAAAACTGTTTTTT
V gene: TRBV15
J gene: TRBJ1-4
D gene: NA
clone size: NA

CDR3 protein: CSARDGGRKQPQHF
CDR3 DNA: TGCAGTGCTAGAGATGGGGGGAGGAAACAGCCCCAGCATTTT
V gene: TRBV20-1
J gene: TRBJ1-5
D gene: NA
clone size: few

CDR3 protein: CASSSGTILNEQYF
CDR3 DNA: TGTGCCAGCAGCTCGGGGACTATACTTAACGAGCAGTACTTC
V gene: TRBV7-9
J gene: TRBJ2-7
D gene: TRBD2
clone size: NA

CDR3 protein: CASSTGGLRQETQYF
CDR3 DNA: TGTGCCAGCAGTACAGGGGGCTTACGCCAAGAGACCCAGTACTTC
V gene: TRBV7-9
J gene: TRBJ2-5
D gene: TRBD1
clone size: NA

CDR3 protein: CASSVAYGETQYF
CDR3 DNA: TGTGCCAGCAGCGTAGCTTATGGAGAGACCCAGTACTTC
V gene: TRBV9
J gene: TRBJ2-5
D gene: NA
clone size: NA

CDR3 protein: CASSAWFESHGYTF
CDR3 DNA: TGTGCCAGCAGCGCCTGGTTTGAGTCCCATGGCTACACCTTC
V gene: TRBV7-2
J gene: TRBJ1-2
D gene: NA
clone size: many

CDR3 protein: CASSLHHYGTTKGNEQFF
CDR3 DNA: TGTGCCAGCAGCTTACACCACTACGGGACAACGAAAGGGAATGAGCAGTTCTTC
V gene: TRBV7-8
J gene: TRBJ2-1
D gene: NA
clone size: many

CDR3 protein: CASSRGGANQPQHF
CDR3 DNA: TGTGCCAGCAGCCGCGGGGGGGCGAATCAGCCCCAGCATTTT
V gene: TRBV7-6
J gene: TRBJ1-5
D gene: NA
clone size: NA

CDR3 protein: CASSPQTGVGRELFF
CDR3 DNA: TGTGCCAGCAGCCCCCAGACAGGAGTTGGCCGGGAGCTGTTTTTT
V gene: TRBV4-2
J gene: TRBJ2-2
D gene: NA
clone size: few

CDR3 protein: CASSYDSYEKLFF
CDR3 DNA: TGTGCCAGCAGTTACGACAGTTATGAAAAACTGTTTTTT
V gene: TRBV12-3/TRBV12-4
J gene: TRBJ1-4
D gene: NA
clone size: few

CDR3 protein: CASSQHQGGSNQPQHF
CDR3 DNA: TGTGCCAGCAGCCAACATCAGGGCGGTAGCAATCAGCCCCAGCATTTT
V gene: TRBV7-2
J gene: TRBJ1-5
D gene: NA
clone size: few

CDR3 protein: CASSLVWDYNNEQFF
CDR3 DNA: TGTGCCAGCAGCTTAGTCTGGGATTACAACAATGAGCAGTTCTTC
V gene: TRBV7-9
J gene: TRBJ2-1
D gene: NA
clone size: NA

CDR3 protein: CASARAWGYTF
CDR3 DNA: TGTGCCAGCGCCAGGGCCTGGGGCTACACCTTC
V gene: TRBV6-6
J gene: TRBJ1-2
D gene: NA
clone size: few

CDR3 protein: CASSYRVQPLHF
CDR3 DNA: TGTGCCAGCAGCTACAGGGTCCAACCCCTCCACTTT
V gene: TRBV7-2
J gene: TRBJ1-6
D gene: NA
clone size: many

CDR3 protein: CASSSMGDQPQHF
CDR3 DNA: TGTGCCAGCAGTTCAATGGGAGATCAGCCCCAGCATTTT
V gene: TRBV12-3/TRBV12-4
J gene: TRBJ1-5
D gene: NA
clone size: few

CDR3 protein: CASSFRTGDTQYF
CDR3 DNA: TGTGCCAGCAGCTTCCGAACTGGGGATACGCAGTATTTT
V gene: TRBV7-9
J gene: TRBJ2-3
D gene: NA
clone size: few

CDR3 protein: CASSPTSPRNIQYF
CDR3 DNA: TGTGCCAGCAGCCCGACTAGCCCCAGGAACATTCAGTACTTC
V gene: TRBV7-2
J gene: TRBJ2-4
D gene: TRBD2
clone size: many

CDR3 protein: CSALTPRSGGRGTQYF
CDR3 DNA: TGCAGCGCGTTGACTCCCCGGAGCGGGGGGAGGGGTACGCAGTATTTT
V gene: TRBV29-1
J gene: TRBJ2-3
D gene: TRBD2
clone size: NA

CDR3 protein: CASSHRPGQGYNEQFF
CDR3 DNA: TGTGCCAGCAGCCATAGACCGGGACAGGGTTACAATGAGCAGTTCTTC
V gene: TRBV7-2
J gene: TRBJ2-1
D gene: TRBD1
clone size: few

CDR3 protein: CASSTPSPIYEQYF
CDR3 DNA: TGTGCCAGCAGTACCCCATCCCCAATTTACGAGCAGTACTTC
V gene: TRBV6-5
J gene: TRBJ2-7
D gene: NA
clone size: few

CDR3 protein: CASSERVGTSGGYEQYF
CDR3 DNA: TGTGCCAGCAGTGAACGGGTCGGGACTAGCGGGGGTTACGAGCAGTACTTC
V gene: TRBV2
J gene: TRBJ2-7
D gene: TRBD2
clone size: NA

CDR3 protein: CASSVMNRNPAYEQYF
CDR3 DNA: TGTGCCAGCAGTGTAATGAACAGGAACCCAGCCTACGAGCAGTACTTC
V gene: TRBV6-1
J gene: TRBJ2-7
D gene: NA
clone size: NA

CDR3 protein: CASARYGEQYF
CDR3 DNA: TGTGCCAGTGCCAGGTATGGCGAGCAGTACTTC
V gene: TRBV27
J gene: TRBJ2-7
D gene: NA
clone size: few

CDR3 protein: CASSYPAGGGGEQFF
CDR3 DNA: TGTGCCAGCAGTTATCCAGCGGGAGGTGGGGGTGAGCAGTTCTTC
V gene: TRBV7-8
J gene: TRBJ2-1
D gene: TRBD2
clone size: many